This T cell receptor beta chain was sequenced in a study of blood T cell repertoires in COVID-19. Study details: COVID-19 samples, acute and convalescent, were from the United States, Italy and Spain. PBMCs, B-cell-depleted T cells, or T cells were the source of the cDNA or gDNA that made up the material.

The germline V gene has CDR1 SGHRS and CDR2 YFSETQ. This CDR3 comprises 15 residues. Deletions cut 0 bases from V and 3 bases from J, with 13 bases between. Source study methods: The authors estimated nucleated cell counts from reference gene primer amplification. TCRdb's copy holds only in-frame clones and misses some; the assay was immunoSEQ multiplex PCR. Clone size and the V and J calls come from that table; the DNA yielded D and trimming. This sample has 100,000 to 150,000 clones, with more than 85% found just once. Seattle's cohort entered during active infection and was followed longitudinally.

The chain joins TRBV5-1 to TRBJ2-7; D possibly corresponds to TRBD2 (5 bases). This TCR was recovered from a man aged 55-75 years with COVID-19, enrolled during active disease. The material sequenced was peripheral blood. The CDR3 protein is CASSLEGDRLYEQYF. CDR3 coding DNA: TGCGCCAGCAGCTTGGAGGGAGACCGCCTCTACGAGCAGTACTTC.